This T cell receptor (beta chain) was sequenced during a study of control samples from healthy donors and cancer patients (dated by TCRdb to 2020 to 2022). The CDR3 contains 17 residues, cysteine and phenylalanine counted. Only CDR3 DNA is held: 51 bases, read in frame from base 1. As encoded in the germline V gene, CDR1 is SGDLS while CDR2 is YYNGEE. V is cut back by 4 bases and J by 2 bases, with 12 bases in the junction unmatched. Comments on this clone: No antigen is known for it. The record has no base qualities; no much larger clone is one base away.

Libraries were prepared through the immunoSEQ multiplex PCR assay. The table was pulled from immuneACCESS by TCRdb, which kept in-frame rearrangements only. Such tables lose some clones; where checked, under half of the loss comes from unresolved V genes, and the rest has no known cause. This sample gives roughly 140,000 clones in total; around 86% of them show up just once. The ten largest make up around 4.9% of the sample. In this chain, TRBV9 is recombined with TRBJ2-3; 8 of the junction bases match TRBD2. The source is a man aged 30 to 45 in good health. The source material was blood. For the CDR3, the sequence is CASSRARVAGYTDTQYF. The sequence in DNA is TGTGCCAGCAGCCGCGCTCGGGTAGCGGGGTACACAGATACGCAGTATTTT.